The present entry profiles one T cell receptor beta chain with its context. The antigen is undetermined. These data originate in a study of response to subunit inactivated influenza vaccine. The study, taken as a whole, reports: Only a handful of new T cells, the authors suggested, are recruited with each seasonal influenza vaccination.

CDR3 size: 16 residues. Germline V gives CDR1 LGHNA, CDR2 YNFKEQ. The V end lost 0 bases, the J end lost 8 bases, and 16 bases lay between the germline ends. In TCRdb, the RT-PCR reads were re-called with MiXCR into one record per CDR3 protein. The sample holds about 190,000 distinct CDR3 sequences, roughly 14% seen once. This TCR was sampled from a man aged 45 to 65 who received an inactivated influenza vaccine. The source material was CD8+ T cells sorted from PBMCs, sampled more than 4 days after vaccination. The gene calls are TRBV4-2 and TRBJ2-2, with D perhaps TRBD1 (6 bases). Here the CDR3 reads CASSQEAGVMEGELFF. CDR3 in DNA: TGTGCCAGCAGCCAAGAGGCAGGGGTAATGGAGGGGGAGCTGTTTTTT.